This T cell receptor beta chain was identified during a study of beta chain features in type 1 diabetes. Sorting with CD45RO/CCR7/CD25/CD127/CD95/CD27 yielded naive, central memory, regulatory and stem-like memory CD4+ cells. On this clone: Its antigen is unknown.

Since all of the isolated RNA was reverse transcribed, expressed TCRB transcripts were what got sequenced. Assay used: immunoSEQ multiplex PCR; TCRdb lists only in-frame clones, some missing. The sample has 900,000 or so clones; 17% are singletons. V gave up 10 bases and J gave up 4 bases, with 17 bases separating them. Germline V gene data show CDR1 as SGHTA and CDR2 as FQGNSA. The CDR3 is made up of 13 amino acids. Study-wide points: It was not settled here whether HLA type affects TCRB rearrangement.

The V gene is TRBV7-2, the J gene TRBJ2-7, with D perhaps TRBD1 or TRBD2 (6 bases each). Source material: naive CD4+ T cells from blood. This TCR was recovered from a woman aged 18-30 years in good health. Written as DNA, the CDR3 is TGTGCCACGTCCCCGGGGGCGCCGTACGAGCAGTACTTC. This gives the protein CATSPGAPYEQYF.